This TCR beta chain was recorded in a study of blood T cell repertoires in COVID-19. Sequencing used immunoSEQ multiplex PCR; TCRdb keeps in-frame clones, though not all of them. The sample has around 150,000 clones, approximately 82% seen once; the top ten hold 20% to 25%. The V segment lost 4 bases and the J segment 1 base; nucleotides outside the gene matches: 6. Germline-derived CDR1 and CDR2 are MNHEY and SVGAGI. The CDR3 extends over 15 amino acids. Sequencing input: peripheral blood. The chain links TRBV6-5 to TRBJ1-1, with TRBD1 matching 7 bases. The receptor comes from a woman aged 80 or over with acute or convalescent COVID-19. CDR3 sequence (DNA): TGTGCCAGCAGTTGGGGTCGGACAGGGAACACTGAAGCTTTCTTT. This translates into CASSWGRTGNTEAFF.